The clone carrying this TCR beta chain occurred a few times. The CDR3 length is 16 residues. With 3 bases removed from V and 0 bases from J, the gap between germline ends came to 15 bases. Germline V gene data show CDR1 as LGHDT and CDR2 as YNNKEL (reference sequence). The sample belongs to a study of blood T cell repertoires in COVID-19. Study information: COVID-19 samples from acute and convalescent phases originated in the United States, Italy and Spain. T cells, B-cell-depleted T cells, or PBMCs provided the cDNA or gDNA that served as material.

Donors were grouped by their self-reported clinical history. Original processing notes: Scientists estimated how many nucleated cells there were by amplifying reference gene primers. Repertoires were generated with immunoSEQ multiplex PCR, while TCRdb's copy carries only in-frame clones and drops some. V and J calls and clone size are as listed in that table; D and trimming were resolved from the DNA. Among over 130,000 clones listed, roughly four fifths were seen once. This rearrangement joins TRBV3-1 (or the pseudogene TRBV3-2) to TRBJ2-7; tentatively, D is TRBD1 (6 bases). Sequencing used PBMCs or T cells enriched from blood (not recorded which). The clonotype comes from a woman aged 45-65 years with acute COVID-19. The DNA for the CDR3 is TGTGCCAGCAGCCACGGTCTCGCGGACAGCTCCTACGAGCAGTACTTC. It encodes CASSHGLADSSYEQYF.